These T cell receptor beta chains were read from a single sample in a study of blood T cell repertoires in COVID-19. Data came from immunoSEQ multiplex PCR; TCRdb stores just in-frame clones and leaves some out. The data show approximately 270,000 clones, roughly 84% seen once. The source material was peripheral blood. These receptors all stem from a human donor with COVID-19, enrolled during active disease. The donor label of this sample is uncertain. The CDR3 runs from the conserved cysteine through the conserved F or W. D genes are given only for firm matches. Clone size, where shown, is once, few, many, or a class for clones that have expanded.

>.|.|TRBV19|TRBJ1-2
CASSMSRGNYGYTF
TGTGCCAGTAGTATGAGTAGAGGGAACTATGGCTACACCTTC
>.|.|TRBV19|TRBJ1-2
CASSIDWGLYGYTF
TGTGCCAGTAGTATAGATTGGGGCCTTTATGGCTACACCTTC
>.|.|TRBV19|TRBJ1-4
CASNRGVSEKLFF
TGTGCCAGCAACCGGGGGGTTAGCGAAAAACTGTTTTTT
>.|few|TRBV19|TRBJ1-5
CASSPTGGPGNQPQHF
TGTGCCAGTAGTCCGACGGGGGGGCCGGGGAATCAGCCCCAGCATTTT
>TRBD2|.|TRBV6-6|TRBJ2-3
CASSPGLAGSTDTQYF
TGTGCCAGCAGCCCGGGACTAGCGGGTAGCACAGATACGCAGTATTTT
>TRBD2|.|TRBV30|TRBJ2-7
CAWGSGGRLYEQYF
TGTGCCTGGGGCTCGGGGGGAAGGCTCTACGAGCAGTACTTC
>.|.|TRBV11-2|TRBJ1-3
CASSPRAVAGNTIYF
TGTGCCAGCAGCCCCAGGGCAGTCGCTGGAAACACCATATATTTT
>.|.|TRBV7-9|TRBJ1-4
CASSLAGVEVGSEKLFF
TGTGCCAGCAGCCTGGCTGGGGTGGAGGTAGGAAGTGAAAAACTGTTTTTT
>.|.|TRBV2|TRBJ1-3
CAGAEVIRNTIYF
TGTGCCGGGGCCGAAGTAATCCGAAACACCATATATTTT
>.|.|TRBV21-1|TRBJ2-7
CASSKANSSYEQYF
TGTGCCAGCAGCAAAGCTAACAGCTCCTACGAGCAGTACTTC
>.|.|TRBV18|TRBJ1-1
CASSPIQEAGATEAFF
TGTGCCAGCTCACCAATCCAGGAGGCAGGGGCGACTGAAGCTTTCTTT
>.|once|TRBV28|TRBJ1-1
CASISGDTEAFF
TGTGCCAGCATCTCAGGGGACACTGAAGCTTTCTTT
>.|.|TRBV5-1|TRBJ2-7
CASSLGAVRPYEQYF
TGCGCCAGCAGCTTAGGGGCAGTAAGACCCTACGAGCAGTACTTC
>.|once|TRBV2|TRBJ1-5
CASRDSGAHQPQHF
TGTGCCAGCAGAGACTCAGGGGCGCATCAGCCCCAGCATTTT
>.|.|TRBV30|TRBJ2-7
CAWSRQGPYEQYF
TGTGCCTGGAGTAGGCAGGGCCCCTACGAGCAGTACTTC
>TRBD2|.|TRBV5-1|TRBJ2-3
CASSLSTSVADTQYF
TGCGCCAGCAGCTTGTCTACTAGCGTAGCAGATACGCAGTATTTT
>.|.|TRBV7-2|TRBJ1-4
CASSGGVANEKLFF
TGTGCCAGCAGCGGAGGGGTAGCTAATGAAAAACTGTTTTTT
>TRBD1|.|TRBV5-1|TRBJ1-4
CASSIYGTGLGEKLFF
TGCGCCAGCAGCATCTATGGGACAGGGCTGGGTGAAAAACTGTTTTTT
>TRBD1|.|TRBV5-1|TRBJ1-6
CASSRESYGTGDSPLHF
TGCGCCAGCAGCCGGGAGAGTTACGGGACAGGAGATTCACCCCTCCACTTT
>TRBD1|.|TRBV5-1|TRBJ2-1
CASSLEQGVFNEQFF
TGCGCCAGCAGCTTGGAACAGGGGGTGTTTAATGAGCAGTTCTTC
>.|.|TRBV27|TRBJ1-2
CASSLRGNSNYGYTF
TGTGCCAGCAGTTTGCGGGGAAACTCGAACTATGGCTACACCTTC
>TRBD1|.|TRBV4-2|TRBJ2-5
CASSITTGDETQYF
TGTGCCAGCAGCATAACGACAGGGGACGAGACCCAGTACTTC
>.|.|TRBV6-1|TRBJ2-7
CASSENRRTGEQYF
TGTGCCAGCAGTGAAAACCGGAGGACGGGGGAGCAGTACTTC
>.|once|TRBV21-1|TRBJ1-1
CASSRITPGQGPNMNTEAFF
TGTGCCAGCAGCAGAATAACTCCGGGACAGGGGCCCAACATGAACACTGAAGCTTTCTTT
>TRBD1|.|TRBV20-1|TRBJ2-2
CSANDRVKPNTGELFF
TGCAGTGCTAATGACAGGGTGAAACCGAACACCGGGGAGCTGTTTTTT
>TRBD1|.|TRBV5-1|TRBJ1-2
CASSLVASQGAAGYTF
TGCGCCAGCAGCTTGGTGGCATCTCAGGGGGCGGCCGGCTACACCTTC
>.|.|TRBV30|TRBJ1-2
CAWSVSGDGGYTF
TGTGCCTGGAGTGTATCAGGGGATGGGGGCTACACCTTC
>.|.|TRBV19|TRBJ1-1
CASSMGGLASEAFF
TGTGCCAGTAGTATGGGGGGGCTTGCATCTGAAGCTTTCTTT
>.|.|TRBV5-1|TRBJ1-4
CASSLVPMQGNEKLFF
TGCGCCAGCAGCTTGGTCCCGATGCAGGGGAATGAAAAACTGTTTTTT
>TRBD2|.|TRBV28|TRBJ2-3
CASSLGRGGPGF
TGTGCCAGCAGTTTAGGGCGGGGAGGGCCCGGTTTT
>TRBD1|.|TRBV5-1|TRBJ1-1
CASSLRQGDNTEAFF
TGCGCCAGCAGCCTGCGACAGGGGGACAACACTGAAGCTTTCTTT
>TRBD1|.|TRBV5-1|TRBJ1-1
CASSLALGTGYTEAFF
TGCGCCAGCAGCTTAGCCCTTGGGACAGGGTACACTGAAGCTTTCTTT
>TRBD1|few|TRBV9|TRBJ2-7
CASSALQGPYEQYF
TGTGCCAGCAGCGCATTACAGGGGCCGTACGAGCAGTACTTC
>.|.|TRBV24-1|TRBJ1-5
CATSEAGGRSQPQHF
TGTGCCACCAGTGAGGCGGGGGGCCGGAGTCAGCCCCAGCATTTT
>TRBD1|.|TRBV12-3/TRBV12-4|TRBJ1-3
CASSPGQWNTIYF
TGTGCCAGCAGCCCGGGACAGTGGAACACCATATATTTT
>TRBD1|.|TRBV5-6|TRBJ1-1
CASSSGGSNTEAFF
TGTGCCAGCAGCTCAGGGGGTTCGAACACTGAAGCTTTCTTT
>.|.|TRBV27|TRBJ1-1
CASRHTDSKAFF
TGTGCCAGCAGACATACGGACAGTAAAGCTTTCTTT
>.|.|TRBV30|TRBJ1-1
CAWSGRVVFGAFF
TGTGCCTGGAGCGGTCGGGTTGTGTTTGGAGCTTTCTTT
>TRBD1|few|TRBV7-9|TRBJ1-1
CASKGQTGRTEAFF
TGTGCCAGCAAGGGACAGACGGGCCGGACTGAAGCTTTCTTT
>.|.|TRBV18|TRBJ2-7
CASSPGLGGYEQYF
TGTGCCAGCTCACCGGGACTTGGCGGGTACGAGCAGTACTTC
>.|.|TRBV30|TRBJ2-5
CAWTLDSQPQETQYF
TGTGCCTGGACCCTCGACTCGCAGCCCCAAGAGACCCAGTACTTC